Listed below are T cell receptor beta chains from one sample, sequenced in a study of T cells in Graves' hyperthyroidism and ophthalmopathy. From the multiplex PCR reads, TCRdb called clonotypes with MiXCR, one entry per CDR3 protein. The table lists 700,000 or so distinct CDR3 sequences, about 15% of them singletons, with around 8.1% in the top ten. The sample was blood. The origin of the receptors is a young man with Graves' hyperthyroidism. Each CDR3 is given with its conserved first and last residue. D genes are given only for firm matches. Clone sizes are given selectively: once, few, many, or a class where the clone is expanded.

d_call	clone_size	j_call	v_call	cdr3_nt	cdr3_aa
.	many	TRBJ1-1	TRBV5-1	TGCGCCAGCAGCTTGGTTATCGGCACTGAAGCTTTCTTT	CASSLVIGTEAFF
.	many	TRBJ2-5	TRBV20-1	TGCAGTGCTAGAGAATCTCTGCGCCCTCCCCAAGAGACCCAGTACTTC	CSARESLRPPQETQYF
TRBD1	many	TRBJ1-5	TRBV30	TGTGCCTGGAGCGGACAGGACAATCAGCCCCAGCATTTT	CAWSGQDNQPQHF
.	many	TRBJ2-1	TRBV4-1	TGCGCCAGCAGCCAAGTTGTCGGTAACGACTACAATGAGCAGTTCTTC	CASSQVVGNDYNEQFF
.	.	TRBJ2-1	TRBV6-2/TRBV6-3	TGTGCCAGCAGTTACTCGCGGGATAGGCAGTTCTTC	CASSYSRDRQFF
.	.	TRBJ1-2	TRBV10-3	TGTGCCATCAGAGACACAGGGAACTATGGCTACACCTTC	CAIRDTGNYGYTF
.	.	TRBJ2-7	TRBV4-1	TGCGCCAGCAGCCAAAGGCGTAGCCAGGAATACGAGCAGTACTTC	CASSQRRSQEYEQYF
.	many	TRBJ1-4	TRBV30	TGTGCCTGGAGTGAGTGGCAGGTGGATGAAAAACTGTTTTTT	CAWSEWQVDEKLFF
.	few	TRBJ2-2	TRBV11-3	TGTGCCAGCAGCTTAGGTGGACTACCTGAATACACCGGGAAGCTGTTTTTT	CASSLGGLPEYTGKLFF
.	few	TRBJ1-1	TRBV6-1	TGTGCCAGCAGTTCCCGTTGGGGGAACACTGAAGCTTTCTTT	CASSSRWGNTEAFF
TRBD1	.	TRBJ1-1	TRBV12-3/TRBV12-4	TGTGCCAGCAAAACCGGGACAGGGCATGACACTGAAGCTTTCTTT	CASKTGTGHDTEAFF
.	.	TRBJ2-1	TRBV3-1	TGTGCCAGCAGCCCCCATCCCGGCTCCTACAATGAGCAGTTCTTC	CASSPHPGSYNEQFF
.	many	TRBJ1-5	TRBV28	TGTGCCAGCAGTTTATTGTCGGAAGCTCATCAGCCCCAGCATTTT	CASSLLSEAHQPQHF
.	many	TRBJ2-1	TRBV18	TGTGCCAGCTCACATCCGGGACGTCCGTACAATGAGCAGTTCTTC	CASSHPGRPYNEQFF
.	many	TRBJ1-2	TRBV30	TGTGCCTGGAGTGTAACGCGCGGTGGCTACACCTTC	CAWSVTRGGYTF
.	few	TRBJ1-5	TRBV12-3/TRBV12-4	TGTGCCAGCAGTTCCGGGACATACGGTGGCAATCAGCCCCAGCATTTT	CASSSGTYGGNQPQHF
.	many	TRBJ2-1	TRBV7-9	TGTGCCAGCAGTCGACTAGTTTCCTACAATGAGCAGTTCTTC	CASSRLVSYNEQFF
TRBD1	few	TRBJ2-5	TRBV18	TGTGCCAGCTCCCCGTTACACCAACAGGGGGCGAGTCAAGAGACCCAGTACTTC	CASSPLHQQGASQETQYF
.	.	TRBJ2-3	TRBV7-6	TGTGCCAGCAGCTTGACGGTGCGATTTACCACAGATACGCAGTATTTT	CASSLTVRFTTDTQYF
.	many	TRBJ2-7	TRBV20-1	TGCAGTGCTAGGACCCCCTCCGAGCAGTACTTC	CSARTPSEQYF
.	many	TRBJ2-1	TRBV7-4	TGTGCCAGCACCTTTACATCCTACAATGAGCAGTTCTTC	CASTFTSYNEQFF
.	many	TRBJ1-5	TRBV5-1	TGCGCCAGCAGCTTGATCGGGGGAGGCAATCAGCCCCAGCATTTT	CASSLIGGGNQPQHF
TRBD1	few	TRBJ1-5	TRBV30	TGTGCCTGGAGTTACGACAGGGGTAGCAATCAGCCCCAGCATTTT	CAWSYDRGSNQPQHF
.	few	TRBJ2-2	TRBV19	TGTGCCAGTAGTATAGCCCTCGGGGGGGAGCTGTTTTTT	CASSIALGGELFF
TRBD1	.	TRBJ2-7	TRBV12-3/TRBV12-4	TGTGCCAGCAGTTCTGGGACAGTAGACGAGCAGTACTTC	CASSSGTVDEQYF
TRBD2	many	TRBJ2-3	TRBV2	TGTGCCAGCACTAGCTTAGCGGGTAGCACAGATACGCAGTATTTT	CASTSLAGSTDTQYF
.	many	TRBJ1-2	TRBV28	TGTGCCAGCAGCCTAAAGGGCTATGGCTACACCTTC	CASSLKGYGYTF
.	.	TRBJ1-5	TRBV2	TGTGCCAGCAGACCGGGGGCCCTTAGCAATCAGCCCCAGCATTTT	CASRPGALSNQPQHF
.	many	TRBJ2-3	TRBV20-1	TGCAGTGCTCCTCGACTCCAAACGGGGGATACGCAGTATTTT	CSAPRLQTGDTQYF
.	few	TRBJ1-6	TRBV2	TGTGCCAGCAGCCCTCGACAGGTCTACTCCTATAATTCACCCCTCCACTTT	CASSPRQVYSYNSPLHF
TRBD2	many	TRBJ2-1	TRBV6-2/TRBV6-3	TGTGCCAGCAGTTACGGGGCCGGGACGGGAGGGCCTAAGAACCGAGAGCAGTTCTTC	CASSYGAGTGGPKNREQFF
.	few	TRBJ2-5	TRBV10-3	TGTGCCACGGGGGGCGGGTCACAAGAGACCCAGTACTTC	CATGGGSQETQYF
.	many	TRBJ1-4	TRBV2	TGTGCCAGCACTTTGGACGGCGGAGGACTGTTTTTT	CASTLDGGGLFF
.	few	TRBJ2-7	TRBV20-1	TGCAGTGCTAGGGCTACTAACTCCTACGAGCAGTACTTC	CSARATNSYEQYF
TRBD1	many	TRBJ2-5	TRBV2	TGTGCCAGCAGGTCCGGGACAGGGAGGAAGGAGACCCAGTACTTC	CASRSGTGRKETQYF
TRBD2	.	TRBJ2-1	TRBV20-1	TGCAGTGCTAGGCCGGGACTAGCGGGAGGTTACAATGAGCAGTTCTTC	CSARPGLAGGYNEQFF
TRBD2	many	TRBJ2-1	TRBV6-2/TRBV6-3	TGTGCCAGCAGTCGGACTAGCGGGAGGCTCTCCTACAATGAGCAGTTCTTC	CASSRTSGRLSYNEQFF
TRBD1	.	TRBJ1-4	TRBV5-5	TGTGCCAGCAGTCCTCGGACAGGCCAGGAAAAACTGTTTTTT	CASSPRTGQEKLFF
TRBD1	many	TRBJ1-5	TRBV30	TGTGCCTGGAGAGTAGGACAGGGTGGCCAGCATTTT	CAWRVGQGGQHF
TRBD1	few	TRBJ1-2	TRBV28	TGTGCCAGCAGTTTACAATGGGGACAGAACTATGGCTACACCTTC	CASSLQWGQNYGYTF
.	.	TRBJ1-2	TRBV11-3	TGTGCCAGCAGCTTAGAGAGAGGGGACTATGGCTACACCTTC	CASSLERGDYGYTF
.	.	TRBJ2-7	TRBV12-3/TRBV12-4	TGTGCCAGCAGTTTTGACGGGAAAGTGAGCTACGAGCAGTACTTC	CASSFDGKVSYEQYF
TRBD1	many	TRBJ1-5	TRBV28	TGTGCCAGCAGTGCCGGGACAGGGGCGAATCAGCCCCAGCATTTT	CASSAGTGANQPQHF
.	.	TRBJ1-1	TRBV30	TGTGCCTGGAGCGCCTTCAGCGGGACTGAAGCTTTCTTT	CAWSAFSGTEAFF
.	many	TRBJ2-7	TRBV12-3/TRBV12-4	TGTGCCAGCAGTTTAGGGGGCGTGGACTACGAGCAGTACTTC	CASSLGGVDYEQYF
.	many	TRBJ2-4	TRBV12-3/TRBV12-4	TGTGCCAGCAGTTTTCTTCGGGGTGGAGAAAACATTCAGTACTTC	CASSFLRGGENIQYF
.	.	TRBJ2-1	TRBV28	TGTGCCAGCAGTTTCCTAGCGACCTACAATGAGCAGTTCTTC	CASSFLATYNEQFF
TRBD2	.	TRBJ2-2	TRBV18	TGTGCCAGCTCACCACGGGCCGGACTAGCGTACTCCACCGGGGAGCTGTTTTTT	CASSPRAGLAYSTGELFF
.	.	TRBJ1-4	TRBV11-2	TGTGCCAGCAGCTTAAGGGGGGTTTTTAATGAAAAACTGTTTTTT	CASSLRGVFNEKLFF
TRBD1	.	TRBJ2-3	TRBV6-1	TGTGCCAGCAGAGATCCGGGACAGGGGTTTGCAGATACGCAGTATTTT	CASRDPGQGFADTQYF
.	few	TRBJ2-5	TRBV12-3/TRBV12-4	TGTGCCAGCCGCCACAAGGAAGAGCAGAAAGAGACCCAGTACTTC	CASRHKEEQKETQYF
.	many	TRBJ1-1	TRBV3-1	TGTGCCAGCAGCCGAGGACAGATTCGCCCTGAAGCTTTCTTT	CASSRGQIRPEAFF
TRBD1	.	TRBJ2-7	TRBV4-3	TGCGCCAGCAGCCAAGATGTCCTTTACAGGGGGCGCGACGAGCAGTACTTC	CASSQDVLYRGRDEQYF